The present T cell receptor beta chain was sequenced within a study of T-cell memory formation after mild COVID-19. Germline CDR1 and CDR2: SEHNR and FQNEAQ (reference sequence). Trimming cost V 2 bases and J 4 bases; bases outside gene matches: 12. This CDR3 has 17 residues. Whole-study results and caveats: Pre-infection memory already had some responding clones, implying cross-reactive memory joined. While clones contracting from day 15 to 85 were balanced between CD4 and CD8, later expanders leaned CD4+.

5'RACE primed from the constant segment yielded TCR alpha and TCR beta cDNA libraries bearing sample barcodes and UMIs. Using its own MiXCR run on the 5' RACE reads, TCRdb lists one record per CDR3 protein. This table holds under 250,000 distinct CDR3 sequences, 10% found once. This clonotype was detected only a few times. Its matching antigen is unknown. The TCR sequence derives from a man aged 18 to 35 who had mild COVID-19 (a few samples of this study predate the infection). Cell type and time point are not known. The chain uses TRBV7-9 and TRBJ2-5, with 8 nucleotides matching TRBD2. Sequences were obtained from PBMCs or a T cell subset sorted from them (not recorded which). As DNA, the CDR3 is TGTGCCAGCAGCTTATTCCGATCGGGGGGGCTAAGAGAGACCCAGTACTTC. Its protein is CASSLFRSGGLRETQYF.